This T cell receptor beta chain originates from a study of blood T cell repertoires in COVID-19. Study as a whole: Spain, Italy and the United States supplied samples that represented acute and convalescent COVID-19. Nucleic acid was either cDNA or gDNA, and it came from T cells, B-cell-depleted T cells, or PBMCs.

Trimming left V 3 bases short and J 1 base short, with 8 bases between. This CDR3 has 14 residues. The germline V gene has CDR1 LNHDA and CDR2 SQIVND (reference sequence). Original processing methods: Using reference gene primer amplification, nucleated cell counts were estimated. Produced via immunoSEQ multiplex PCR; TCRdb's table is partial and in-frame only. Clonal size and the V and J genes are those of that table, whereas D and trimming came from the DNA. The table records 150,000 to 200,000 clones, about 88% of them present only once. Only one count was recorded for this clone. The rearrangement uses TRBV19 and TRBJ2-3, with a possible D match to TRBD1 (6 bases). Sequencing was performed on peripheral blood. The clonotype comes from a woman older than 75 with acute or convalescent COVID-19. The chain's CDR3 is CASSIRGRTDTQYF. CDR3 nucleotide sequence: TGTGCCAGTAGTATCAGGGGACGCACAGATACGCAGTATTTT.